The rows below give T cell receptor beta chains drawn from one sample of a study of cytomegalovirus exposure and HLA in healthy donors. Profiling relied on immunoSEQ multiplex PCR, and the TCRdb table lists in-frame clones only, not all of them. The table has 90,000 to 110,000 clones, roughly 79% seen once. The sample taken for sequencing was PBMCs. These receptors originate from a woman aged 25 to 39 in good health and CMV-seronegative. Both conserved end residues are part of each CDR3. The D gene is left open where the match is weak. Clone size is given for some rows only: seen once, a few or many times, or a class if the clone is expanded.

cdr3_aa	cdr3_nt	clone_size	d_call	v_call	j_call
CATSRDPGPGVNEQFF	TGTGCCACCAGCAGAGATCCGGGCCCGGGGGTCAATGAGCAGTTCTTC	-	-	TRBV15	TRBJ2-1
CASSYSSGKSTDTQYF	TGTGCCAGCAGTTACTCTAGCGGAAAAAGCACAGATACGCAGTATTTT	-	-	TRBV6-5	TRBJ2-3
CASSRGREGSMSPLHF	TGTGCCAGCAGTAGAGGCAGGGAGGGGTCGATGTCACCCCTCCACTTT	few	-	TRBV6-6	TRBJ1-6
CSSSLSSSYEQYF	TGTTCCAGCAGCCTATCAAGCTCCTACGAGCAGTACTTC	-	-	TRBV7-9	TRBJ2-7
CASSYRPSGTDTQYF	TGTGCCAGCAGTTACCGGCCTAGCGGGACAGATACGCAGTATTTT	-	TRBD2	TRBV6-6	TRBJ2-3
CASSSGGSSYNEQFF	TGTGCCAGCAGCTCGGGGGGATCCTCCTACAATGAGCAGTTCTTC	-	TRBD2	TRBV7-9	TRBJ2-1
CASSLDRTDKYF	TGTGCCAGCAGCTTAGATAGGACGGACAAGTACTTC	once	-	TRBV7-8	TRBJ2-7
CASTETRSRQETQYF	TGCGCCAGCACTGAGACTAGGAGTAGGCAAGAGACCCAGTACTTC	-	-	TRBV10-1	TRBJ2-5
CASTPTRNTGELFF	TGTGCCAGTACCCCCACACGGAACACCGGGGAGCTGTTTTTT	-	-	TRBV19	TRBJ2-2
CASSQLGQNSYEQYF	TGTGCCAGCAGCCAATTGGGACAAAACTCCTACGAGCAGTACTTC	-	-	TRBV7-2	TRBJ2-7
CASSPGLAAGEQYF	TGTGCCAGCAGCCCCGGGCTAGCGGCAGGGGAGCAGTACTTC	-	TRBD2	TRBV27	TRBJ2-7
CASGLASTSGGVGGYTF	TGTGCTAGTGGTTTGGCCTCTACCTCAGGGGGCGTCGGAGGCTACACCTTC	once	TRBD1	TRBV12-5	TRBJ1-2
CASSHQRPSTDTQYF	TGCGCCAGCAGCCACCAGCGGCCTAGCACAGATACGCAGTATTTT	-	-	TRBV4-1	TRBJ2-3
CASSPVGKSDEQYF	TGCGCCAGCAGCCCAGTAGGCAAGAGCGACGAGCAGTACTTC	-	-	TRBV5-1	TRBJ2-7
CAISSGSGQPQHF	TGTGCCATCAGCTCAGGGTCCGGTCAGCCCCAGCATTTT	-	-	TRBV10-3	TRBJ1-5
CSTEGVRYNEQFF	TGCAGCACCGAAGGGGTACGGTACAATGAGCAGTTCTTC	once	-	TRBV29-1	TRBJ2-1
CASSLTRGPQETQYF	TGTGCCAGCAGCTTAACTAGGGGCCCTCAAGAGACCCAGTACTTC	-	-	TRBV7-3	TRBJ2-5
CASSSPLGQGAVNTIYF	TGTGCCAGCAGCTCCCCGTTAGGACAGGGGGCTGTGAACACCATATATTTT	-	TRBD1	TRBV7-6	TRBJ1-3
CATSRTGGVEKLFF	TGTGCCACCAGCAGGACAGGGGGTGTGGAAAAACTGTTTTTT	-	TRBD1	TRBV15	TRBJ1-4
CASSLGQGGQPQHF	TGTGCCAGCAGCTTGGGGCAGGGAGGTCAGCCCCAGCATTTT	few	-	TRBV5-8	TRBJ1-5
CASSPEGNTEAFF	TGTGCCAGCTCACCAGAGGGGAACACTGAAGCTTTCTTT	-	-	TRBV18	TRBJ1-1
CASSEAYTSNYGYTF	TGTGCCAGCAGTGAAGCGTACACCTCAAACTATGGCTACACCTTC	-	-	TRBV6-1	TRBJ1-2
CASRRDRGDNQPQHF	TGTGCCAGCCGCCGGGACAGGGGGGATAATCAGCCCCAGCATTTT	-	TRBD1	TRBV6-1	TRBJ1-5
CASGGTGVPGELFF	TGTGCCAGCGGGGGGACAGGGGTCCCCGGGGAGCTGTTTTTT	-	TRBD1	TRBV7-9	TRBJ2-2
CASSSGQGRGNEQFF	TGCGCCAGCAGCTCCGGACAGGGTCGGGGCAATGAGCAGTTCTTC	-	TRBD1	TRBV5-1	TRBJ2-1
CASSEGTGNTEAFF	TGTGCCAGTAGTGAGGGGACAGGTAACACTGAAGCTTTCTTT	-	TRBD1	TRBV19	TRBJ1-1